This T cell receptor (beta chain) was identified during a study of human T cells and chemical hapten exposure. CDR1 is SGHDN and CDR2 is FVKESK in the germline V gene. V lost 3 bases and J lost 4; bases outside the gene matches: 7. This CDR3 has 17 amino acids. TCRdb re-called the RACE reads with MiXCR, one entry per CDR3 protein. The table records over 70,000 distinct CDR3 sequences, less than 15% of them present only once. Indicated time point: pre-sensitization, week 0. As for treatment: therapeutic diphenylcyclopropenone sensitization with weekly scalp DPC. The receptor comes from a woman aged 50 to 60 with alopecia areata. Some clones in this sample may be carry-over from other donors' samples. This chain links TRBV14 with TRBJ2-1, with TRBD2 matching over 12 bases. The input for sequencing was whole blood, taken in connection with sensitization to the hapten diphenylcyclopropenone (DPC). The CDR3 is CASSHTSGTSGYNEQFF. In DNA, the CDR3 is TGTGCCAGCAGCCATACCTCCGGGACTAGCGGGTACAATGAGCAGTTCTTC.